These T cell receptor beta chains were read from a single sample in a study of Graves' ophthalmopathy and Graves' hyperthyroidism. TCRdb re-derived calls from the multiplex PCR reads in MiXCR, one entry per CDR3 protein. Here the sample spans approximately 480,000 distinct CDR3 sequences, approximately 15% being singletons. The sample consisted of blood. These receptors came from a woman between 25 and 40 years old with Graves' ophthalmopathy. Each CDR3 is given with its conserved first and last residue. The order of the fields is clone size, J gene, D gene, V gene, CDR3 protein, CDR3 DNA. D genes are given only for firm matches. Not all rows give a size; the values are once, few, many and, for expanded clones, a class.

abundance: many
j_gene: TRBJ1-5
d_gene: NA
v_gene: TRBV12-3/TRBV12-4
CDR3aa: CASSWDVQNQPQHF
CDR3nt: TGTGCCAGCAGTTGGGACGTCCAGAACCAGCCCCAGCATTTT

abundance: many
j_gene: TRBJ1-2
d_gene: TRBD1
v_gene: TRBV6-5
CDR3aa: CAAGQGAFGYTF
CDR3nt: TGTGCCGCTGGCCAGGGGGCTTTTGGCTACACCTTC

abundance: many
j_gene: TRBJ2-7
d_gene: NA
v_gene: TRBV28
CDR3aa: CASSLRDWGLSYEQYF
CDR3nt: TGTGCCAGCAGTCTAAGGGATTGGGGACTCTCCTACGAGCAGTACTTC

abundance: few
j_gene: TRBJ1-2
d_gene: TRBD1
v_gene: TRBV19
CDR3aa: CASTTTGGSTGYTF
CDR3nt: TGTGCCAGTACCACAACAGGGGGCTCTACTGGCTACACCTTC

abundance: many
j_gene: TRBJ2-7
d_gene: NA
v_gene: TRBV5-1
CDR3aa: CASSSGGQSYEQYF
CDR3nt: TGCGCCAGCAGCTCGGGCGGACAATCCTACGAGCAGTACTTC

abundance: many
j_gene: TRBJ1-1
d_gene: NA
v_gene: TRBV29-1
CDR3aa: CSVGSAEFTEAFF
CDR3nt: TGCAGCGTTGGGAGCGCGGAGTTTACTGAAGCTTTCTTT

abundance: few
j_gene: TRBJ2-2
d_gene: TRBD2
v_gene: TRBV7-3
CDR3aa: CASSPPRGGAGGELFF
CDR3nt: TGTGCCAGCAGCCCACCACGCGGGGGGGCAGGCGGGGAGCTGTTTTTT

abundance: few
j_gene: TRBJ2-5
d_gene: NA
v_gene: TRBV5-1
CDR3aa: CASSIGQTSQETQYF
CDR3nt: TGCGCCAGCAGCATAGGACAGACCTCTCAAGAGACCCAGTACTTC

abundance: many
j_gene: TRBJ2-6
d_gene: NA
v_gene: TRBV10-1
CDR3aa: CASSDQAGANVLTF
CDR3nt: TGCGCCAGCAGTGATCAAGCTGGGGCCAACGTCCTGACTTTC

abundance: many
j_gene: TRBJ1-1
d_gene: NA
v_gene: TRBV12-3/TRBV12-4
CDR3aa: CASSTSGQALNTEAFF
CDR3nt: TGTGCCAGCAGTACTTCCGGGCAAGCCTTAAACACTGAAGCTTTCTTT

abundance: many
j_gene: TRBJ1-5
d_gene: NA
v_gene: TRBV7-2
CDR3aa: CASSPGRVSNQPQHF
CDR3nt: TGTGCCAGCAGCCCTGGACGGGTTAGCAATCAGCCCCAGCATTTT

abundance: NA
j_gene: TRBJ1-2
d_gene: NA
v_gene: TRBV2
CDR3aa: CASSATGKGGYTF
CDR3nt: TGTGCCAGCAGTGCAACAGGGAAAGGGGGCTACACCTTC

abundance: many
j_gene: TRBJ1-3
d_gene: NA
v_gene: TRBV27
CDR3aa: CASSLSGPPGNTIYF
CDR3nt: TGTGCCAGCAGTTTATCCGGACCGCCTGGAAACACCATATATTTT

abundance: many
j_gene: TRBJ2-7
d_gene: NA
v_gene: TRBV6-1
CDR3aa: CASSEAQGPYEQYF
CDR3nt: TGTGCCAGCAGTGAAGCGCAGGGACCCTACGAGCAGTACTTC

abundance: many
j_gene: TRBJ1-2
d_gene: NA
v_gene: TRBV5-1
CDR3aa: CASSLATVNGYTF
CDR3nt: TGCGCCAGCAGCTTGGCAACAGTCAATGGCTACACCTTC

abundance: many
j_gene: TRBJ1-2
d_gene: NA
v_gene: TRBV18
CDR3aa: CASSRQENYGYTF
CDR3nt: TGTGCCAGCTCACGACAGGAGAACTATGGCTACACCTTC

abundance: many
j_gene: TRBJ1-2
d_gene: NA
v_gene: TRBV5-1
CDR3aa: CASSPSGGDYGYTF
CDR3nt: TGCGCCAGCAGCCCTTCTGGGGGGGACTATGGCTACACCTTC

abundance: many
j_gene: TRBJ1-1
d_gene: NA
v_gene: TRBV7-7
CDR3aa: CASSSTMDSEAFF
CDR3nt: TGTGCTAGCAGTTCAACGATGGACAGTGAAGCTTTCTTT

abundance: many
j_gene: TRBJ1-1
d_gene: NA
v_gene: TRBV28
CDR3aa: CASTWGQNTEAFF
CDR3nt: TGTGCCAGCACGTGGGGACAGAACACTGAAGCTTTCTTT

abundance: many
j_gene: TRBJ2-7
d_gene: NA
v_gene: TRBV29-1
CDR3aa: CSVVNPGLPYEQYF
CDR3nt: TGCAGCGTCGTCAACCCGGGACTCCCCTACGAGCAGTACTTC

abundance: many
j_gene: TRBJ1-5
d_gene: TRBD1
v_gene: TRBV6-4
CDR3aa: CAHFWTGPLYSNQPQHF
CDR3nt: TGTGCCCACTTCTGGACAGGCCCTCTCTATAGCAATCAGCCCCAGCATTTT

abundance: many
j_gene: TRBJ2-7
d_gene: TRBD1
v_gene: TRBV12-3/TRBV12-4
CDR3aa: CASKGTGLREQYF
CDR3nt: TGTGCCAGCAAGGGGACAGGTCTGCGCGAGCAGTACTTC

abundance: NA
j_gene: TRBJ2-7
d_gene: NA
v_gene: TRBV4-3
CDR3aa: CASSQDNAPLYEQYF
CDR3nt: TGCGCCAGCAGCCAAGATAATGCCCCATTGTACGAGCAGTACTTC

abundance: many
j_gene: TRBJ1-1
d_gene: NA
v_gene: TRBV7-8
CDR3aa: CASSLASDTEAFF
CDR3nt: TGTGCCAGCAGCTTAGCCTCGGACACTGAAGCTTTCTTT

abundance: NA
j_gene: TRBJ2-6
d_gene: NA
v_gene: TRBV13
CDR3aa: CASSFITGSGANVLTF
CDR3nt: TGTGCCAGCAGCTTCATCACCGGGTCCGGGGCCAACGTCCTGACTTTC

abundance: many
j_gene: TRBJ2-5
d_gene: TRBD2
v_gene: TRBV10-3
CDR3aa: CAISGGLAEGETQYF
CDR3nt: TGTGCCATCAGCGGTGGGCTAGCGGAGGGGGAGACCCAGTACTTC

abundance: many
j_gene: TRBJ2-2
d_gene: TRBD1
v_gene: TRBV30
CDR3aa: CAWRLQGPGELFF
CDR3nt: TGTGCCTGGAGGCTACAGGGGCCCGGGGAGCTGTTTTTT

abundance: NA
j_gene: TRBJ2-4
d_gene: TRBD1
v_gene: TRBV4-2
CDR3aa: CASSQPGQGENIQYF
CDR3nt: TGTGCCAGCAGCCAGCCGGGACAGGGGGAAAACATTCAGTACTTC

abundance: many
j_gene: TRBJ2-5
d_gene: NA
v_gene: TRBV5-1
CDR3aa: CASSLAGQLETQYF
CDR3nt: TGCGCCAGCAGCTTGGCCGGACAGTTAGAGACCCAGTACTTC

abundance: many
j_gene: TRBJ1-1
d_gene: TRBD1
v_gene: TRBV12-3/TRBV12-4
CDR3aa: CASSFTGVGTEAFF
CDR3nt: TGTGCCAGCAGTTTTACAGGGGTGGGCACTGAAGCTTTCTTT

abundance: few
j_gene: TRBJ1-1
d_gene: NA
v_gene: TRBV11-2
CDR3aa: CASRAPGMNTEAFF
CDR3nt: TGTGCCAGCAGGGCCCCGGGGATGAACACTGAAGCTTTCTTT

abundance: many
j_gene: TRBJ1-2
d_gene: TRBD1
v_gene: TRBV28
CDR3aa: CASKGGGVSPYGYTF
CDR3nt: TGTGCCAGCAAAGGAGGGGGCGTCTCTCCCTATGGCTACACCTTC

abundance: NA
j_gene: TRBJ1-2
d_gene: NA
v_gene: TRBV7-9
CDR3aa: CASSFNPGANYGYTF
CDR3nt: TGTGCCAGCAGCTTCAATCCCGGAGCTAACTATGGCTACACCTTC

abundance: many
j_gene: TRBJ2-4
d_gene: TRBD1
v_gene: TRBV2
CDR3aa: CASSDNRGVKNIQYF
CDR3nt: TGTGCCAGCAGCGACAACAGGGGAGTCAAAAACATTCAGTACTTC

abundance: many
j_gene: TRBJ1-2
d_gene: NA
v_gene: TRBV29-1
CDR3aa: CSASPGQSQDYGYTF
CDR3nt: TGCAGCGCCTCACCCGGACAGAGCCAAGACTATGGCTACACCTTC

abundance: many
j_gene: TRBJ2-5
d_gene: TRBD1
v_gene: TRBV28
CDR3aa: CASSPDRIQETQYF
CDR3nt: TGTGCCAGCAGTCCGGACAGGATTCAAGAGACCCAGTACTTC

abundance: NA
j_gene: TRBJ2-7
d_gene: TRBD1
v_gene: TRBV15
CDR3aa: CATSRPGQGSYEQYF
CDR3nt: TGTGCCACCAGCAGGCCGGGACAGGGAAGTTACGAGCAGTACTTC

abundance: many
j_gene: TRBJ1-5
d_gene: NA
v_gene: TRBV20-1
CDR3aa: CSAGTRGYNQPQHF
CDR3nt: TGCAGTGCTGGGACCAGGGGATACAATCAGCCCCAGCATTTT

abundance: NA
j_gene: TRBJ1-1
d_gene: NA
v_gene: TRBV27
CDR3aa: CASSVAPQENTEAFF
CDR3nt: TGTGCCAGCAGCGTAGCACCACAGGAGAACACTGAAGCTTTCTTT

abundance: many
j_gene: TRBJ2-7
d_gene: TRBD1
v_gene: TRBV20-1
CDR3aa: CSARDLDRGPYEQYF
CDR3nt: TGCAGTGCTAGAGATCTAGACAGGGGCCCCTACGAGCAGTACTTC

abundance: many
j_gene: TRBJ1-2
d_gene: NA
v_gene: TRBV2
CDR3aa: CASSTTSYGYTF
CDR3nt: TGTGCCAGCAGTACTACAAGTTATGGCTACACCTTC

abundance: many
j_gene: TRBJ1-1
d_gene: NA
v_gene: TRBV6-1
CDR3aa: CASSEPGLKAEAFF
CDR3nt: TGTGCCAGCAGTGAGCCGGGGCTCAAAGCTGAAGCTTTCTTT

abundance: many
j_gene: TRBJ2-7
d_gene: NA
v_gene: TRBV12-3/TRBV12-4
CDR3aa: CASSFARVGEQYF
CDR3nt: TGTGCCAGCAGTTTTGCCAGGGTGGGGGAGCAGTACTTC

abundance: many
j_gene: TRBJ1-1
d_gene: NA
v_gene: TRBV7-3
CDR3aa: CASRRGPSNTEAFF
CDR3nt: TGTGCCAGCAGAAGAGGCCCTTCGAACACTGAAGCTTTCTTT

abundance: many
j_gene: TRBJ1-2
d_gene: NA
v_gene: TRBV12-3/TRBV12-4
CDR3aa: CASTAGTGYGYTF
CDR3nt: TGTGCCAGCACCGCCGGGACGGGCTATGGCTACACCTTC

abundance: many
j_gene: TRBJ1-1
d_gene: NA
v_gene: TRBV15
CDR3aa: CATSRGVDRSLNTEAFF
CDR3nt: TGTGCCACCAGCAGAGGGGTGGACAGAAGCTTAAACACTGAAGCTTTCTTT

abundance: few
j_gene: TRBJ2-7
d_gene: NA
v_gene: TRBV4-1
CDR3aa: CASSQDGVGSREQYF
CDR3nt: TGCGCCAGCAGCCAAGATGGAGTGGGGTCTCGCGAGCAGTACTTC

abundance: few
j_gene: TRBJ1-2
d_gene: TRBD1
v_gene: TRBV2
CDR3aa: CASSVGPRQGAYGYTF
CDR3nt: TGTGCCAGCAGTGTGGGGCCCAGACAGGGGGCATATGGCTACACCTTC

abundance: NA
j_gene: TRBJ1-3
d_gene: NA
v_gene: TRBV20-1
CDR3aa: CSAEGTLSGNTIYF
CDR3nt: TGCAGTGCTGAGGGGACTCTCTCTGGAAACACCATATATTTT

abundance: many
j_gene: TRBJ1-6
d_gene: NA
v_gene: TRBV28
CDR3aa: CASSLWAVDNSPLHF
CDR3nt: TGTGCCAGCAGTCTCTGGGCGGTAGATAATTCACCCCTCCACTTT

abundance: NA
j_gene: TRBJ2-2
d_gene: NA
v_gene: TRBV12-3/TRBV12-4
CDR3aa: CASSLISGQNTGELFF
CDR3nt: TGTGCCAGCAGTTTAATTAGCGGTCAGAACACCGGGGAGCTGTTTTTT

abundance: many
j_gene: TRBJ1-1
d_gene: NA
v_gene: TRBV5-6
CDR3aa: CASSLNWQEAFF
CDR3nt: TGTGCCAGCAGCCTGAATTGGCAGGAAGCTTTCTTT

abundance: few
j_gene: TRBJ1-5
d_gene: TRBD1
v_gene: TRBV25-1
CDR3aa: CATGSMGDSSNQPQHF
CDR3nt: TGTGCCACCGGGAGTATGGGGGACAGTAGCAATCAGCCCCAGCATTTT

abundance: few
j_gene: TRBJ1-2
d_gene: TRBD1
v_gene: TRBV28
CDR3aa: CASTQGRGYTF
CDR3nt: TGTGCCAGCACACAGGGGAGAGGCTACACCTTC